This T cell receptor beta chain was documented in a study of T cells in localized non-small cell lung cancer. Only in-frame clones appear in the TCRdb table, and some are missing; sequencing was by immunoSEQ multiplex PCR. The table lists around 26,000 clones, around 90% of them singletons. J lost 0 bases, V lost 5 bases, and 5 bases had no gene match. The CDR3 is made up of 15 amino acids. The V gene's germline CDR1 is SEHNR and CDR2 FQNEAQ (reference sequence). The V call is TRBV7-9, the J call TRBJ2-3, with 7 bases identical to TRBD2. The sequence was obtained from a woman aged 18 to 49 with stage I lung adenocarcinoma. This material consisted of peripheral blood, taken before any cancer treatment. The CDR3 reads CASSPSGISTDTQYF. In DNA form, the CDR3 reads TGTGCCAGCAGCCCTAGCGGCATAAGCACAGATACGCAGTATTTT.